This paragraph covers one T cell receptor (beta chain) sequence. Its antigen remains undetermined. Base qualities are not provided; no much larger clone lies one nucleotide away. At the junction V is shortened by 3 bases and J by 5 bases, with 12 bases in between. Taken from cysteine to phenylalanine, the CDR3 has 14 residues. The entry retains the CDR3 DNA only, 42 bases that are in frame from base 1. CDR1 and CDR2 are read off the germline V gene as KGHSH and LQKENI. The library was built by means of PCR. Sequenced on an Illumina HiSeq 2500. TCR libraries were prepared with molecular barcoding, using unique molecular identifiers to normalize TCRbeta repertoire quantification. TCRdb reprocessing: public reads trimmed at Q25 with fastp, clones called with MiXCR, in-frame beta chains kept. Here each entry gathers all rows of one CDR3 protein and keeps the most common genes and DNA. This sample is represented by 500,000 or so distinct CDR3 sequences; about 33% of them were singletons. The ten most abundant clones make up around 2.3% of the sample.

This entry belongs to a study of T-cell reconstitution after alpha-beta-depleted transplantation in children (TCRdb year 2016). Broadly, across the study: Using TCR repertoire profiling, the study quantitatively followed how T-cell immune reconstitution unfolded in children after TCRalphabeta/CD19-depleted allogeneic hematopoietic cell transplantation.

The sequence came from a human donor who donated a stem cell graft to a child with aplastic anemia. The rearrangement combines TRBV18 with TRBJ2-3; 6 matching bases give a weak D call of TRBD1. This specimen consisted of PBMCs from the stem cell graft donor, obtained from the stem cell graft. The bases read TGTGCCAGCTCACCGGGGGCACAGGGAGATACGCAGTATTTT. This translates into CASSPGAQGDTQYF.